This section outlines one TCR beta chain sequence together with its context. What it recognizes is unknown. This entry comes from a study of OX40 agonist ivuxolimab in advanced cancers. Study summary: Eligibility admitted prior anti-PD-1, anti-PD-L1 or anti-CTLA-4 therapy; about 40% had some. One hepatocellular carcinoma and a couple of cutaneous melanoma patients partially responded. Study results and limitations: Nonresponders included some who also had low normalized T-cell clonal expansion. Expansion of clones was among the lowest in partial responders at 0.1-3.0 mg/kg.

Method: immunoSEQ multiplex PCR; TCRdb's copy keeps in-frame clones and lacks some. This sample has 65,000 or so clones, with about 91% found just once. Germline lookup yields CDR1 LNHDA and CDR2 SQIVND (reference sequence). The V and J ends lost 6 bases and 7 bases, in that order; junction bases with no gene match: 12. The CDR3 is 15 residues long. The origin of this receptor is an adult with an advanced solid tumor such as melanoma, head and neck, liver or kidney cancer. This sample comprised CD4+ or CD8+ T cells sorted from blood, obtained in a trial of the OX40 agonist ivuxolimab. The V and J genes are TRBV19 and TRBJ2-1, with 7 bases fitting TRBD2. In nucleotides, the CDR3 is TGTGCCAGTAGCCTCCCTAGCGGATCAGAGAATGAGCAGTTCTTC. Its protein is CASSLPSGSENEQFF.